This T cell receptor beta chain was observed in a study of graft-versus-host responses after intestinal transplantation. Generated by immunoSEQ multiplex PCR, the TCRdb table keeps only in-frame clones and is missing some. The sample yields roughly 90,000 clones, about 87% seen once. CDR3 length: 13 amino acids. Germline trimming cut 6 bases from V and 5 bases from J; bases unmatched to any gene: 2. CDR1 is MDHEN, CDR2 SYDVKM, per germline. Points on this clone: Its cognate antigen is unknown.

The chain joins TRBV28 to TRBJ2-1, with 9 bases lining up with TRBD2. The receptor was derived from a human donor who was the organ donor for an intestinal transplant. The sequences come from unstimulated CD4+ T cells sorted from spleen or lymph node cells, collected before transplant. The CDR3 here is CASSSSGNNEQFF. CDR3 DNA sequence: TGTGCCAGCAGCTCTAGCGGGAACAATGAGCAGTTCTTC.